One sample yielded the 27 T cell receptor beta chains listed below, sequenced in a study of cytomegalovirus exposure and HLA in healthy donors. PCR amplification relied on 60 Vbeta primers (plus 13 Jbeta primers). TCRdb's copy holds only in-frame clones and misses some; the assay was immunoSEQ multiplex PCR. The sample holds fewer than 150,000 clones, around 79% seen once. Source material: PBMCs. The origin of the receptors is a man aged 35-49 years in good health and CMV-seropositive.

This chain uses TRBV4-2 with TRBJ2-1, with TRBD2 matching over 9 bases. Germline V gene lookup returns CDR1 LGHNA and CDR2 YNFKEQ. CDR3 length equals 16 residues. V gave up 4 bases and J gave up 3 bases; unmatched junction bases: 7. This chain's CDR3 is CASSREGREGYNEQFF. As DNA, the CDR3 is TGTGCCAGCAGCCGGGAGGGGCGGGAGGGCTACAATGAGCAGTTCTTC.

This clone was recorded once. The chain combines TRBV5-1 with TRBJ2-7; D perhaps matches TRBD1 (5 bases). Trimming took 4 bases from V and 0 from J, leaving 11 bases between them. CDR1 SGHRS and CDR2 YFSETQ come from the germline V gene. The CDR3 runs 14 residues. Here the CDR3 DNA reads TGCGCCAGCAGCGTACAGGTTCCCTCCTACGAGCAGTACTTC. This codes for CASSVQVPSYEQYF. Filled out from reference TRBV5-1 and TRBJ2-7, the complete variable domain reads KAGVTQTPRYLIKTRGQQVTLSCSPISGHRSVSWYQQTPGQGLQFLFEYFSETQRNKGNFPGRFSGRQFSNSRSEMNVSTLELGDSALYLCASSVQVPSYEQYFGPGTRLTVT.

J is TRBJ2-5 and V is TRBV5-4, with D tentatively TRBD2 (5 bases). Germline V gene lookup returns CDR1 SGHNT and CDR2 YYREEE (reference sequence). V lost 4 bases and J lost 5, with 15 bases in between. This CDR3 has 14 amino acids. The CDR3 here is CASSPLAGRETQYF. As DNA, the CDR3 is TGTGCCAGCAGCCCCCTCGCGGGTCGCGAGACCCAGTACTTC.

The chain links TRBV29-1 to TRBJ1-6; D gene uncertain. There are 13 residues in the CDR3. V gave up 4 bases and J gave up 9 bases, with 13 bases separating them. Germline values: CDR1 SQVTM, CDR2 ANQGSEA. CDR3 nucleotides: TGCAGCGTTGCTTCTGACTCGGGTTCACCCCTCCACTTT. It specifies CSVASDSGSPLHF.

In regard to this clone: Relative to the germline gene, one junction end is altered; a read error may explain this. The chain recombines TRBV7-9 with TRBJ1-1, with 7 bases fitting TRBD1. Germline-derived CDR1 and CDR2 are SEHNR and FQNEAQ (reference sequence). The CDR3 runs to 14 residues. The CDR3 sequence is CSSSLASGGTEAFF. The CDR3 DNA sequence: TGTTCCAGCAGCTTAGCTTCAGGGGGCACTGAAGCTTTCTTT.

This clone appeared once. This chain links TRBV6-6 with TRBJ1-1; maybe TRBD1 (6 bases). CDR3 size: 12 residues. The V end was cut by 7 bases, the J end by 5 bases, with 11 bases between. Germline V gives CDR1 MNHNY, CDR2 SVGAGI (reference sequence). For the CDR3, the DNA is TGTGCCAGCATTTGGGGGCAGACTGAAGCTTTCTTT. Its translation: CASIWGQTEAFF.

This chain connects TRBV7-6 to TRBJ2-2; TRBD2 aligns across 8 bases. Germline CDR1 SGHVS, CDR2 FNYEAQ. The CDR3 totals 16 residues. Unmatched junction bases numbered 8, after V lost 5 bases and J lost 3 bases. The CDR3 DNA reads as TGTGCCAGCAGCCGGGGGGGCGGGATCGACACCGGGGAGCTGTTTTTT. It yields the protein CASSRGGGIDTGELFF.

The V and J genes are TRBV20-1 and TRBJ1-1, with D unresolved. Germline CDR1 is DFQATT and CDR2 is SNEGSKA (reference sequence). This CDR3 comprises 8 residues. Between the trimmed V and J ends, which lost 7 bases and 14 bases, there was a span of 11 bases. The CDR3 bases are TGCAGTGTTTTAACGGGGTTCTTT. Encoded protein: CSVLTGFF.

The rearrangement uses TRBV5-1 and TRBJ2-7, with TRBD2 matching over 11 bases. CDR3 length: 16 residues. With V trimmed by 0 bases and J by 2 bases, 4 bases remained unmatched. In germline, CDR1 is SGHRS, CDR2 YFSETQ. In nucleotides, the CDR3 is TGCGCCAGCAGCTTGGCTAGCGGGAGGCAACCCTACGAGCAGTACTTC. Protein product: CASSLASGRQPYEQYF.

The chain is built from TRBV21-1 and TRBJ2-3; the table's D call, TRBD2, was not checked against the DNA. TRBV21-1 is classified as a pseudogene. CDR3 length equals 16 residues. The CDR3 here is CASSSLRVWGTDTQYF. The CDR3 nucleotides read TGTGCCAGCAGCAGCCTGAGGGTTTGGGGCACAGATACGCAGTATTTT.

The CDR3 DNA follows: TGTGCCAGCAGGCCTCGATTAGAGGGAGGGGGCAATCAGCCCCAGCATTTT. Translation gives CASRPRLEGGGNQPQHF. This sequence joins TRBV28 and TRBJ1-5; D perhaps matches TRBD1 (5 bases). Trimming took 6 bases from V and 2 from J, leaving 20 bases between them. The CDR3 has 17 amino acids. The germline V gene has CDR1 MDHEN and CDR2 SYDVKM.

This chain joins TRBV9 and TRBJ2-5; D is perhaps TRBD1 (6 bases). V was shortened by 4 bases and J by 1 base, with 8 bases between the two germline ends. CDR3 length: 13 amino acids. CDR1 SGDLS and CDR2 YYNGEE come from the germline V gene. The CDR3 sequence: CASSRQVQETQYF. Written as DNA, the CDR3 is TGTGCCAGCAGCAGACAGGTCCAAGAGACCCAGTACTTC.

In this sample, this clone turned up once. V is TRBV5-1 and J is TRBJ1-4; D ambiguous. V was shortened by 0 bases and J by 0 bases, with 6 bases between the two germline ends. The CDR3 runs to 15 residues. CDR1 is SGHRS and CDR2 is YFSETQ in the germline V gene. The CDR3 sequence is CASSLATATNEKLFF. The CDR3 DNA sequence: TGCGCCAGCAGCTTGGCAACAGCAACTAATGAAAAACTGTTTTTT.

This clone occurred once. DNA of the CDR3: TGTGCTAGTGGTTATGAGCGGGCAAACACCGGGGAGCTGTTTTTT. Amino acids: CASGYERANTGELFF. The chain joins TRBV12-5 to TRBJ2-2; tentative D call: TRBD2 (6 bases). CDR1 and CDR2 (germline): LGHNT, FRNRAP. The CDR3 loop spans 15 amino acids. Trimming pared 4 bases from V and 2 bases from J, leaving 11 bases between.

The gene calls are TRBV5-3 and TRBJ1-2; a possible D gene is TRBD1 (5 bases). TRBV5-3 is an open reading frame whose function is uncertain. This CDR3 is built from 14 residues. Trimming took off 4 bases at V and 4 bases at J, with 14 bases between the two ends. The CDR3 coding sequence is TGTGCCAGAAGCCCTGGCCGGACACCCTATGGCTACACCTTC. Translation: CARSPGRTPYGYTF.

J is TRBJ1-5 and V is TRBV6-5; D unresolved. The V end lost 6 bases, the J end lost 7 bases, and 19 bases lay between the germline ends. The length of the CDR3 is 15 residues. Germline assignment: CDR1 MNHEY and CDR2 SVGAGI. The CDR3 DNA sequence: TGTGCCAGCAGCCGAGGACCGGAGGGAGGGCAGCCCCAGCATTTT. Translation gives CASSRGPEGGQPQHF.

This sequence joins TRBV19 and TRBJ1-2; D is perhaps TRBD1 (6 bases). The CDR3 is 14 residues long. Trimming pared 9 bases from V and 5 bases from J, leaving 19 bases between. In germline, CDR1 is LNHDA, CDR2 SQIVND (reference sequence). The CDR3 region is CASRRPGVGYGYTF. The DNA for the CDR3 is TGTGCCAGCCGTCGTCCAGGGGTGGGGTATGGCTACACCTTC.

The chain has TRBV4-2 and TRBJ1-3, with 7 positions matching TRBD1. CDR1 is LGHNA, CDR2 YNFKEQ, per germline. The V gene end was trimmed by 3 bases and the J gene end by 6 bases; junction bases not matched to a gene: 8. CDR3 length: 15 residues. The CDR3 reads CASSQRQGVVNTIYF. CDR3 sequence (DNA): TGTGCCAGCAGCCAGAGACAGGGCGTCGTAAACACCATATATTTT.

This clone was counted a single time. The CDR3 nucleotides are TGTGCCAGCATAGAGAGGTGGGGGACAGGGTTTGGCTACACCTTC. It is translated as CASIERWGTGFGYTF. The J gene is TRBJ1-2, the V gene TRBV6-1; 9 bases are a match to TRBD1. The CDR3 runs to 15 residues. The germline V gene encodes CDR1 MNHNS and CDR2 SASEGT. The trim removed 7 bases at V and 7 bases at J, leaving 13 bases unmatched.

The V and J genes are TRBV15 and TRBJ1-5, with TRBD1 matching 9 bases. This CDR3 spans 15 amino acids. J was trimmed by 4 bases and V by 6 bases; bases with no gene match: 7. Germline V gene sequence: CDR1 LNHNV, CDR2 YYDKDF (reference sequence). The CDR3 region is CATSTLDRGNQPQHF. DNA for the CDR3: TGTGCCACCAGTACGTTGGACAGGGGAAATCAGCCCCAGCATTTT.

CDR3 bases: TGTGCCAGCAGCGCTCAACAGGGTTACTATGGCTACACCTTC. It codes for CASSAQQGYYGYTF. The chain links TRBV9 to TRBJ1-2, with D possibly being TRBD1 (6 bases). CDR3 size: 14 residues. Germline V gene sequence: CDR1 SGDLS, CDR2 YYNGEE. The V end lost 3 bases, the J end lost 3 bases, and 12 bases lay between the germline ends.

This clone has more than one count but fewer than ten. V gene TRBV2 combines with J gene TRBJ1-4; 9 bases fit TRBD1. This CDR3 region has 14 residues. Germline V gene lookup returns CDR1 SNHLY and CDR2 FYNNEI. J was trimmed by 10 bases and V by 6 bases; bases with no gene match: 9. The CDR3, as DNA: TGTGCCAGCAGCCCCCGGGACAGGGATCGAAAACTGTTTTTT. This translates into CASSPRDRDRKLFF.

The table lists this clone with a count of one. The V and J genes are TRBV30 and TRBJ1-4, with 8 bases fitting TRBD1. Germline trimming cut 7 bases from V and 2 bases from J; bases unmatched to any gene: 15. The CDR3 contains 17 residues. Germline CDR1 is GTSNPN and CDR2 is SVGIG (reference sequence). The CDR3 sequence is CASTGGLIRATNEKLFF. CDR3 DNA sequence: TGTGCCTCTACAGGGGGACTTATACGGGCGACTAATGAAAAACTGTTTTTT. Drawing the rest from reference TRBV30 and TRBJ1-4, the complete variable domain is SQTIHQWPATLVQPVGSPLSLECTVEGTSNPNLYWYRQAAGRGLQLLFYSVGIGQISSEVPQNLSASRPQDRQFILSSKKLLLSDSGFYLCASTGGLIRATNEKLFFGSGTQLSVL.

The V and J genes are TRBV6-6 and TRBJ2-5; 14 bases line up with TRBD2. CDR3 size: 16 residues. The germline V gene encodes CDR1 MNHNY and CDR2 SVGAGI (reference sequence). Germline trimming cut 7 bases from V and 5 bases from J; bases unmatched to any gene: 9. The CDR3 protein is CASTLKGLAGVETQYF. Written as DNA, the CDR3 is TGTGCCAGCACCCTAAAGGGACTAGCGGGAGTGGAGACCCAGTACTTC.

DNA of the CDR3: TGTGCCAGCAGCTCCGGCGGGTACGAGCAGTACTTC. Amino acids: CASSSGGYEQYF. V is TRBV5-6 and J is TRBJ2-7; TRBD2 might be the D (5 bases). This CDR3 comprises 12 residues. CDR1 and CDR2 (germline): SGHDT, YYEEEE. The ends were cut back, 3 bases at V and 4 bases at J, with 8 bases in the middle.

The V and J genes are TRBV4-1 and TRBJ1-5, with TRBD1 identical over 9 bases. CDR3 length: 18 residues. Trimming took 4 bases from V and 8 from J; bases not matched to a gene: 18. Germline assignment: CDR1 MGHRA and CDR2 YSYEKL. The CDR3 DNA follows: TGCGCCAGCAGCCGGGTGATCGGGACAGGGATCCTCTGGGAGCCCCAGCATTTT. This encodes CASSRVIGTGILWEPQHF.

V is TRBV7-2 and J is TRBJ2-5; no firm D call. TRBJ2-7 matches the DNA end more closely, so the J call is doubtful. The length of the CDR3 is 13 residues. CDR1 SGHTA and CDR2 FQGNSA come from the germline V gene. The CDR3 bases are TGTGCCAGCAGCTTCGGCGGCAACTACGAGCAGTACTTC. Protein sequence: CASSFGGNYEQYF.